This T cell receptor (beta chain) emerged from a study of T cell repertoires in cytomegalovirus infection (dated by TCRdb to the late 2010s). As for the study more broadly: The HLA type of each donor mattered for the analysis, because public TCR beta signatures pointed to carriage of CMV infection along with the matching HLA type. General findings and caveats noted by the study authors: In both this cohort and an independent cohort of several hundred donors, the cumulative frequency of public TCR beta family members distinguished carriers of CMV infection plus the relevant HLA type. The ex vivo response was dominated by HLA-C-restricted CMV-specific TCR beta clonotypes, and the single most frequent clonotype in two of eight donors was supplied by these HLA-C-restricted clonotypes.

V is reduced by 5 bases and J by 7 bases, leaving a spacing of 18 bases between them. CDR1 and CDR2, per the germline V gene, are SGHVS and FNYEAQ. The CDR3 starts with the cysteine, ends with the phenylalanine, and has 14 residues. CDR3 DNA only is kept here, 42 bases in frame from base 1. The instrument given in TCRdb is Illumina HiSeq 1500. TCRdb reprocessed the public reads (quality trimming at Q25 with fastp, clone calling with MiXCR) and kept in-frame beta chains. Duplicate CDR3 protein sequences are folded into a single record with the most common DNA and genes. In all, the sample holds 740,000 or so distinct CDR3 sequences, and less than 40% of those were seen once. The ten largest clones add up to 2.8% of the sample. In the case of this clonotype: No cognate antigen has been identified for it. Base qualities are not recorded, but no much larger clone differs from it by a single base.

This sequence uses TRBV7-6 and TRBJ2-7; the D segment could be TRBD1, given 6 matching bases. The sample taken for sequencing was PBMCs. This TCR was recovered from a human donor in good health (CMV status not recorded). Some clones in this sample may be carry-over from other donors' samples. The CDR3 is CASSSRQAVQEQYF. In nucleotide form, the sequence is TGTGCCAGCAGCAGTCGACAGGCTGTACAGGAGCAGTACTTC.